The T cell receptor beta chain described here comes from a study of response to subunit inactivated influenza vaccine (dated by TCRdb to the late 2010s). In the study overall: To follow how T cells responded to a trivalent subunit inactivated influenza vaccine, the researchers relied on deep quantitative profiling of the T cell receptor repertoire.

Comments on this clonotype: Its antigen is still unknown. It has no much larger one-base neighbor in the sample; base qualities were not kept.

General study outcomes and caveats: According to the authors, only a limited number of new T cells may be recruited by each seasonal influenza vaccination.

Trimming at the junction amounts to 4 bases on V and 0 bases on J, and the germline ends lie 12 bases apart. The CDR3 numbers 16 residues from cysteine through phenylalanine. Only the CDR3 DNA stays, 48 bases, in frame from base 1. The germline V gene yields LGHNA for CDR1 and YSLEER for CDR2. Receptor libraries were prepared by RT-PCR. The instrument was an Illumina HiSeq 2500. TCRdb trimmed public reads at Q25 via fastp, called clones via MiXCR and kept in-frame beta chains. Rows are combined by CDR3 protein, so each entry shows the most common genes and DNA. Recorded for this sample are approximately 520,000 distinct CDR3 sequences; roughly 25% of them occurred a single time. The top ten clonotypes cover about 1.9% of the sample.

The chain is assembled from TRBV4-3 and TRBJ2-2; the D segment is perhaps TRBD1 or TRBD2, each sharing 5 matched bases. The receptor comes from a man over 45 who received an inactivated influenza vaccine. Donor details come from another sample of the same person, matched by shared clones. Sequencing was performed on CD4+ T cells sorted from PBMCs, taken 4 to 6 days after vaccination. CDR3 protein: CASSRTGTTNTGELFF. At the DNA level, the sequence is TGCGCCAGCAGCCGGACCGGGACGACGAACACCGGGGAGCTGTTTTTT.